This record covers a single T cell receptor (beta chain). All the patients suffered relapse after autologous stem cell transplantation, and brentuximab vedotin exposure differed. The entry originates in a study of PD-1 blockade in classical Hodgkin lymphoma. Sequenced by immunoSEQ multiplex PCR; TCRdb stores in-frame clones only, minus some. This sample has approximately 99,000 clones; approximately 90% occur once, and the top ten carry about 20%. This CDR3 region has 15 residues. In germline, CDR1 is MNHEY, CDR2 SMNVEV (reference sequence). V gave up 4 bases and J gave up 3 bases; unmatched junction bases: 8.

The TCR originated in a human donor with classical Hodgkin lymphoma. The source material was peripheral blood mononuclear cells (PBMCs), sampled before the second cycle of nivolumab. The chain links TRBV27 to TRBJ1-1; the match to TRBD1 covers 7 bases. The CDR3 region is CASSSTGRWYTEAFF. The CDR3 nucleotides read TGTGCCAGCAGTTCGACAGGGCGTTGGTACACTGAAGCTTTCTTT.